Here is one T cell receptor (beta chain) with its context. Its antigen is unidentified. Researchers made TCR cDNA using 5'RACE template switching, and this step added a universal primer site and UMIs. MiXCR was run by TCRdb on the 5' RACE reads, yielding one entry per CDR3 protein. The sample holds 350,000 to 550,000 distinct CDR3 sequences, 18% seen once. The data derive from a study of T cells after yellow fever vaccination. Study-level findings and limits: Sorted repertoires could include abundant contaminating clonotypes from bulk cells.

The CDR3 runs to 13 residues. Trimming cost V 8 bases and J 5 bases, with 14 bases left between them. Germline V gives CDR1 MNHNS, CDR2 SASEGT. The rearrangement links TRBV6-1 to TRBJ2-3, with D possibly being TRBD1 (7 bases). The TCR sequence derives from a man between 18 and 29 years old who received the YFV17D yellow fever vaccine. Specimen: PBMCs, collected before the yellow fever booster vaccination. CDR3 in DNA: TGTGCCAGCCACAGGGGAGGCGGAGATACGCAGTATTTT. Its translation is CASHRGGGDTQYF.